One sample yielded the 13 T cell receptor beta chains listed below, sequenced in a study of human T cells and chemical hapten exposure. Time point here: pre-sensitization, week 0. The sample's treatment: therapeutic diphenylcyclopropenone sensitization with weekly scalp DPC. TCRdb called the RACE reads again in MiXCR, with one record for every CDR3 protein. The table has some 300,000 distinct CDR3 sequences, about 5% seen once. The sample in question was whole blood, obtained in connection with sensitization to the hapten diphenylcyclopropenone (DPC). The receptors originated from a woman between 18 and 29 years old with alopecia areata. Some clones in this sample may be carry-over from other donors' samples.

This clonotype was counted only a few times. V gene TRBV5-6 combines with J gene TRBJ2-1; TRBD2 matches at 10 bases. Germline V gene lookup returns CDR1 SGHDT and CDR2 YYEEEE. The V gene end was trimmed by 3 bases and the J gene end by 8 bases; junction bases not matched to a gene: 8. The CDR3 spans 15 residues. The CDR3 reads CASSWLAGAFDEQFF. DNA for the CDR3: TGTGCCAGCAGCTGGCTAGCGGGGGCCTTCGATGAGCAGTTCTTC.

This clonotype was recorded at least ten times. This sequence joins TRBV6-5 and TRBJ1-2; a weak D match, TRBD1 (6 bases). This CDR3 is built from 14 residues. Trimming removed 2 bases from V and 2 bases from J, with 9 bases in between. Germline-derived CDR1 and CDR2 are MNHEY and SVGAGI. CDR3 nucleotide sequence: TGTGCCAGCAGTTACCAGGGGCACAACTATGGCTACACCTTC. Encoded protein: CASSYQGHNYGYTF.

This clonotype came up many times. The chain employs TRBV25-1 and TRBJ1-6, with D possibly matching TRBD1 (6 bases). Trimming stripped 1 base from V and 0 bases from J, with 10 bases between. Per the germline V gene, CDR1 is MGHDK and CDR2 is SYGVNS. The CDR3 has 17 residues. The chain's CDR3 is CASSESGGSSYNSPLHF. CDR3 bases: TGTGCCAGCAGTGAATCGGGGGGCAGCTCCTATAATTCACCCCTCCACTTT.

This clonotype has a handful of counts. The chain has TRBV3-1 and TRBJ1-1; no reliable D call. V shed 8 bases and J shed 0 bases, with 13 bases lying between them. The CDR3 has 14 residues. From germline, CDR1 is LGHDT and CDR2 YNNKEL (reference sequence). The DNA for the CDR3 is TGTGCCAGCCGCGGACTGGCCCTGAACACTGAAGCTTTCTTT. This sequence encodes CASRGLALNTEAFF.

This clonotype was counted a few times. The chain uses TRBV29-1 and TRBJ2-6; D gene ambiguous. The CDR3 spans 16 residues. CDR1 SQVTM and CDR2 ANQGSEA come from the germline V gene. Trimming pared 0 bases from V and 0 bases from J, leaving 9 bases between. CDR3 bases: TGCAGCGTTGAAGATAAACCGCCCTCTGGGGCCAACGTCCTGACTTTC. Its protein is CSVEDKPPSGANVLTF.

This clonotype appeared a few times. DNA for the CDR3: TGCAGTGCTCCCATCCCGGGACAGGGGGCGAGGGCTTTCTTT. Translated, it gives CSAPIPGQGARAFF. This rearrangement joins TRBV20-1 to TRBJ1-1, with TRBD1 matching 12 bases. The CDR3 loop spans 14 amino acids. CDR1 and CDR2 from the germline V gene are DFQATT and SNEGSKA (reference sequence). J was trimmed by 11 bases and V by 5 bases; bases with no gene match: 12.

In its sample, this clonotype was seen many times. V usage is TRBV4-3 and J usage is TRBJ2-3; 8 bases match TRBD2. The CDR3 has 16 amino acids. The germline V gene encodes CDR1 LGHNA and CDR2 YSLEER. With 5 bases clipped from V and 2 bases from J, the junction kept 9 bases outside the gene matches. This CDR3 reads CASSSSELADTDTQYF. CDR3 bases: TGCGCCAGCAGCTCAAGCGAACTAGCGGACACAGATACGCAGTATTTT.

This clonotype was seen many times. The chain links TRBV3-1 to TRBJ2-2; D is unclear. The CDR3 is made up of 18 amino acids. V was trimmed by 2 bases and J by 7 bases, leaving 23 bases between them. Germline CDR1 and CDR2: LGHDT and YNNKEL (reference sequence). The CDR3 sequence is CASSQLPKTSELNGELFF. CDR3 DNA: TGTGCCAGCAGCCAATTACCGAAGACGTCGGAGTTGAACGGGGAGCTGTTTTTT.

Only a few counts were recorded for this clonotype. V usage is TRBV2 and J usage is TRBJ1-3; unclear D gene. Germline CDR1 is SNHLY and CDR2 is FYNNEI. The CDR3 length is 14 residues. V gave up 7 bases and J gave up 2 bases, with 12 bases separating them. The CDR3 loop is CASKKERPGNTIYF. The CDR3 DNA reads as TGTGCCAGCAAGAAAGAAAGGCCTGGAAACACCATATATTTT.

This chain connects TRBV4-3 to TRBJ1-2; possible D gene TRBD1, 5 bases. The CDR3 is 17 residues long. Germline CDR1 reads LGHNA; CDR2 reads YSLEER. Trimming removed 3 bases from V and 2 bases from J, with 19 bases in between. CDR3 protein: CASSQEKGAWPNYGYTF. The CDR3 nucleotides read TGCGCCAGCAGCCAGGAAAAAGGGGCCTGGCCCAACTATGGCTACACCTTC.

This clonotype was counted ten times or more. The chain carries TRBV5-7 and TRBJ1-3, with 8 bases aligning to TRBD1. TRBV5-7 is an ORF; its function is uncertain. V gave up 3 bases and J gave up 7 bases; unmatched junction bases: 18. The CDR3 runs to 18 residues. Here the CDR3 reads CASSCGTGGILGRNTIYF. The CDR3 region has the DNA TGTGCCAGCAGCTGTGGAACAGGGGGAATTCTCGGCAGGAACACCATATATTTT.

This clonotype was observed many times. The chain couples TRBV28 to TRBJ1-2, with 7 bases that match TRBD1. Germline V CDR1 and CDR2: MDHEN, SYDVKM. V lost 10 bases and J lost 3; bases outside the gene matches: 8. The length of the CDR3 is 13 residues. CDR3 nucleotide sequence: TGTGCCATCTTCAGACAGGGAGACTATGGCTACACCTTC. Protein sequence: CAIFRQGDYGYTF.

This clonotype was seen only a few times. The chain couples TRBV20-1 to TRBJ2-1; 8 bases map to TRBD2. With V trimmed by 1 base and J by 2 bases, 4 bases remained unmatched. This CDR3 contains 15 residues. Germline CDR1 DFQATT, CDR2 SNEGSKA (reference sequence). The chain's CDR3 is CSARVSAGAYNEQFF. The CDR3 bases are TGCAGTGCTAGAGTATCAGCGGGGGCCTACAATGAGCAGTTCTTC.